The 2 T cell receptor beta chains in this list originate from one sample, sequenced in a study of identical twins. Via MiXCR, TCRdb re-called the 5' RACE reads, giving one row per CDR3 protein. The table has approximately 190,000 distinct CDR3 sequences, around 15% seen once. This sample also belongs to another study, concerning T cells expressing NK-cell markers.

Sequencing was done on a sample of CD8+ T cells sorted from blood. All receptors derive from a woman aged 18-29 years in good health.

This clonotype came up a few times. V is TRBV5-5 and J is TRBJ2-3; either TRBD1 or TRBD2 may fit D (5 bases each). Germline CDR1 reads SGHKS; CDR2 reads YYEKEE (reference sequence). The CDR3 loop spans 16 amino acids. Trimming took off 6 bases at V and 4 bases at J, with 21 bases between the two ends. The CDR3 spells CASTSTSGTPPDTQYF. CDR3 coding DNA: TGTGCCAGCACCTCAACGTCCGGGACCCCCCCAGATACGCAGTATTTT.

The CDR3: CASSLHGEAPQHF. The CDR3 DNA reads as TGTGCCAGCAGCCTTCACGGAGAAGCGCCCCAGCATTTT. The V gene is TRBV12-3 or TRBV12-4, the J gene TRBJ1-5, with D uncertain. This CDR3 region has 13 residues. Trimming stripped 6 bases from V and 9 bases from J, with 15 bases between.